This T cell receptor beta chain is from a study of radiotherapy plus CTLA-4 blockade in lung cancer. Study-level findings and limits: Dynamics of early blood T cell clones, together with interferon-beta, were reportedly the best predictors of response.

Focal radiation with ipilimumab CTLA-4 blockade was given to patients with chemo-refractory metastatic non-small-cell lung cancer. TCRdb keeps only in-frame clones here, not all; method: immunoSEQ multiplex PCR. The repertoire holds over 60,000 clones, with around 87% as singletons. The germline CDR1 and CDR2 sequences are MNHNS and SASEGT. CDR3 size: 15 residues. V was clipped by 2 bases and J by 2 bases, with 13 bases between them. In regard to this clone: The antigen is not known.

The sequencing used peripheral blood, collected from a patient treated with radiotherapy plus ipilimumab. The sequence was obtained from a human donor with non-small cell lung cancer that progressed on radiotherapy plus ipilimumab. This chain joins TRBV6-1 and TRBJ2-7; D may be TRBD2 (6 bases). This CDR3 reads CASSELSAGPYEQYF. The CDR3 DNA follows: TGTGCCAGCAGTGAACTGTCGGCGGGGCCCTACGAGCAGTACTTC.